This T cell receptor (beta chain) was recorded in a study of Graves' ophthalmopathy and Graves' hyperthyroidism. At the level of the study: Peripheral blood collection took place at initial diagnosis, before any treatment.

The sample holds many counts of this clonotype. The authors amplified TCR beta CDR3 regions, and they did so from RNA transcripts for repertoire sequencing. After a first-round RT-PCR with HTBI primers, a second-round multiplex PCR was run. TCRdb fed the multiplex PCR reads into MiXCR, producing one record per CDR3 protein. The table includes under 200,000 distinct CDR3 sequences, over 35% detected once. This receptor was obtained from a woman between 40 and 55 years old with Graves' ophthalmopathy. Sequencing was performed on peripheral blood.

The chain's CDR3 is CASTEGRGLAEAFF. CDR3 in DNA: TGTGCCAGCACCGAGGGCAGGGGGTTGGCTGAAGCTTTCTTT. The rearrangement joins TRBV13 to TRBJ1-1, with 7 bases lining up with TRBD1. The CDR3 runs to 14 residues. V shed 7 bases and J 6 bases; nucleotides not matched to a gene: 11. Germline V lookup: CDR1 PRHDT, CDR2 FYEKMQ (reference sequence). Combining the CDR3 with reference TRBV13 and TRBJ1-1 gives the whole variable domain AAGVIQSPRHLIKEKRETATLKCYPIPRHDTVYWYQQGPGQDPQFLISFYEKMQSDKGSIPDRFSAQQFSDYHSELNMSSLELGDSALYFCASTEGRGLAEAFFGQGTRLTVV.